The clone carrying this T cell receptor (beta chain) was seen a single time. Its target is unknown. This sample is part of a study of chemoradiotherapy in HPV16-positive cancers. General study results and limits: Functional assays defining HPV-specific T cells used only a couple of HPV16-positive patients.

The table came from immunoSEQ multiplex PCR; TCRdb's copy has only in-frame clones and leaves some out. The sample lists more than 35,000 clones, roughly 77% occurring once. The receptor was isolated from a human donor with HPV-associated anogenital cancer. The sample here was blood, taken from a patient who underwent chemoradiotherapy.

CDR3 amino acids: CASSELRGGRDTQYF. In DNA form, the CDR3 reads TGCGCCAGCAGTGAGCTGCGGGGGGGCCGTGATACGCAGTATTTT. This chain links TRBV10-1 with TRBJ2-3; 9 bases are shared with TRBD2. The CDR3 has 15 amino acids. Germline assignment: CDR1 WNHNN and CDR2 SYGVQD (reference sequence). V shed 2 bases and J 6 bases; nucleotides not matched to a gene: 6.